The clone carrying this T cell receptor beta chain was detected only once. Its target is unknown. The data were obtained in a study of OX40 agonist ivuxolimab in advanced cancers. At the level of the study: Averaging 60 years in age, with a range of roughly 23 to 80, the cohort was about 86% male. Prior therapy, whether anti-PD-1, anti-PD-L1 or anti-CTLA-4, was allowed, and 35% to 40% had some.

Study findings and constraints: Those patients achieving a partial response at 0.1-3.0 mg/kg showed among the lowest clonal expansion.

Using immunoSEQ multiplex PCR, the repertoire was profiled, and TCRdb retains in-frame clones only, with some absent. The sample gives 50,000 to 65,000 clones, around 80% of which show up once; less than 5% is in the top ten. V was clipped by 7 bases and J by 6 bases; unmatched bases: 9. The CDR3 consists of 13 residues. CDR1 and CDR2 from the germline V gene are MNHEY and SVGAGI. The receptor comes from an adult with an advanced solid tumor such as melanoma, head and neck, liver or kidney cancer. V usage is TRBV6-5 and J usage is TRBJ2-7; 7 bases line up with TRBD1. This material consisted of CD4+ or CD8+ T cells sorted from blood, taken in a trial of the OX40 agonist ivuxolimab. The CDR3 is CASTYRQGGEQYF. Written as DNA, the CDR3 is TGTGCCAGCACCTATCGACAGGGCGGCGAGCAGTACTTC.